Described below is a single T cell receptor beta chain sequence and its context. The data are from a study of blood T cell repertoires in COVID-19. Study details: Samples came from the United States, Italy and Spain, spanning acute and convalescent COVID-19. Nucleic acid was either cDNA or gDNA, and it came from T cells, B-cell-depleted T cells, or PBMCs.

Cohorts were determined from participant-reported clinical history. Per the authors' pipeline: Reference gene primer amplification in the assay estimated nucleated cell counts. Sequencing was performed with immunoSEQ multiplex PCR; in TCRdb, only in-frame clones are kept and a portion is missing. The DNA gave D and trimming, while V, J and clone size come from that table. Seen here are about 230,000 clones, about 90% observed once, and the top ten hold roughly 3.7%. The CDR3 consists of 14 residues. From germline, CDR1 is MNHNS and CDR2 SASEGT. V dropped 1 base and J dropped 5; count of bases not matched to a gene: 2.

Source material: PBMCs or T cells enriched from blood (not recorded which). This sequence was found in a woman between 25 and 40 years old who had been exposed to COVID-19. This chain connects TRBV6-1 to TRBJ2-5; 9 bases agree with TRBD1. CDR3 protein: CASSEGTGVETQYF. The CDR3 bases are TGTGCCAGCAGTGAAGGGACAGGGGTCGAGACCCAGTACTTC.